The 19 T cell receptor beta chains reported below all come from one sample, sequenced in a study of T cells in Graves' hyperthyroidism and ophthalmopathy. The TCR beta CDR3 regions underwent amplification using RNA transcripts as the source. The HTBI primer set was used in a first-round RT-PCR of the TCR CDR3. From the multiplex PCR reads, TCRdb called clonotypes with MiXCR, one entry per CDR3 protein. The data contain approximately 600,000 distinct CDR3 sequences, over 12% of them singletons. Source material: blood. The source of these receptors is a woman under 30 with Graves' ophthalmopathy.

Many counts were recorded for this clonotype. This chain links TRBV7-8 with TRBJ1-4; no firm D call. Germline assignment: CDR1 SGHVS and CDR2 FQNEAQ. The V and J ends lost 2 bases and 0 bases respectively, with 7 bases between them. This CDR3 region has 15 residues. CDR3 region: CASSLWTTTNEKLFF. The CDR3 coding sequence is TGTGCCAGCAGCTTATGGACTACAACTAATGAAAAACTGTTTTTT. The whole variable domain, filled in from reference TRBV7-8 and TRBJ1-4, reads GAGVSQSPRYKVAKRGQDVALRCDPISGHVSLFWYQQALGQGPEFLTYFQNEAQLDKSGLPSDRFFAERPEGSVSTLKIQRTQQEDSAVYLCASSLWTTTNEKLFFGSGTQLSVL.

The chain combines TRBV11-3 with TRBJ2-2, with a weak D call TRBD1 (6 bases). V shed 0 bases and J shed 4 bases, with 24 bases lying between them. Germline V lookup: CDR1 SGHNT, CDR2 YENEEA. The CDR3 length is 20 residues. The CDR3 DNA is TGTGCCAGCAGCTTAGATTACAGTTACAGGGACGGGCCCCGCACCGGGGAGCTGTTTTTT. Translation gives CASSLDYSYRDGPRTGELFF.

The chain joins TRBV12-3 or TRBV12-4 to TRBJ2-3; TRBD2 agrees at 7 bases. The CDR3 is made up of 16 amino acids. V lost 6 bases to trimming and J lost 6 bases; unmatched junction nucleotides: 15. CDR3 bases: TGTGCCAGCAGCACGCCTGGGGGAGGGCTTTTGGATACGCAGTATTTT. As protein: CASSTPGGGLLDTQYF.

This clonotype was seen many times. This sequence joins TRBV28 and TRBJ2-3; 7 positions match TRBD1. The germline gives CDR1 MDHEN, CDR2 SYDVKM. This CDR3 has 16 residues. V shed 7 bases and J 2 bases; nucleotides not matched to a gene: 12. In nucleotides, the CDR3 is TGTGCCAGCAACTATCCCGGACAGGTTTCCACAGATACGCAGTATTTT. Residues: CASNYPGQVSTDTQYF.

This clonotype was detected ten times or more. This chain connects TRBV7-6 to TRBJ2-1, with D tentatively TRBD2 (6 bases). This CDR3 region has 14 residues. Germline V CDR1 and CDR2: SGHVS, FNYEAQ. V lost 3 bases, J lost 9 bases, and 15 bases lay in between. The DNA for the CDR3 is TGTGCCAGCAGCTTCAGTCAGTTGGGGGGTGAGCAGTTCTTC. As protein: CASSFSQLGGEQFF.

This clonotype was counted only a few times. This chain joins TRBV28 and TRBJ1-6, with 10 bases fitting TRBD1. The CDR3 covers 15 residues. Germline assignment: CDR1 MDHEN and CDR2 SYDVKM. Trimming removed 8 bases from V and 14 bases from J; junction bases left unmatched: 15. CDR3: CASYPVGQGSGALHF. CDR3 nucleotide sequence: TGTGCCAGCTACCCCGTGGGACAGGGGAGTGGGGCCCTCCACTTT.

The gene calls are TRBV4-1 and TRBJ1-5, with D possibly being TRBD1 (6 bases). CDR3 length: 16 residues. Per germline, CDR1 MGHRA and CDR2 YSYEKL. Trimming removed 3 bases at V and 1 base at J, with 13 bases between. DNA for the CDR3: TGCGCCAGCAGCCAGACACAACAGGGAAGCAATCAGCCCCAGCATTTT. Its protein product is CASSQTQQGSNQPQHF.

J is TRBJ2-2 and V is TRBV19, with no clear D. CDR1 is LNHDA and CDR2 is SQIVND in the germline V gene (reference sequence). This CDR3 is built from 12 residues. V lost 6 bases and J 2 bases, leaving 4 bases between the germline ends. This CDR3 is CASRSNTGELFF. Here the CDR3 DNA reads TGTGCCAGTAGATCAAACACCGGGGAGCTGTTTTTT.

As to this clonotype: Being one base from a much bigger clone, this may be a read error. The J gene is TRBJ2-7, the V gene TRBV5-1, with TRBD2 matching over 8 bases. Per germline, CDR1 SGHRS and CDR2 YFSETQ. The CDR3 has 18 residues. This CDR3 is CTSSLSGTGRAYTYEQYF. The CDR3 DNA reads as TGCACCAGCAGCCTTAGCGGGACTGGGAGGGCCTATACCTACGAGCAGTACTTC. Based on the CDR3 plus reference TRBV5-1 and TRBJ2-7, the full variable domain is KAGVTQTPRYLIKTRGQQVTLSCSPISGHRSVSWYQQTPGQGLQFLFEYFSETQRNKGNFPGRFSGRQFSNSRSEMNVSTLELGDSALYLCTSSLSGTGRAYTYEQYFGPGTRLTVT.

This clonotype came up many times. J is TRBJ2-5 and V is TRBV20-1; the match to TRBD2 covers 7 bases. The CDR3 extends over 17 amino acids. Germline CDR1 reads DFQATT; CDR2 reads SNEGSKA (reference sequence). Trimming cost V 3 bases and J 0 bases; bases outside gene matches: 13. The CDR3 DNA reads as TGCAGTGCTAGCTCCCGCTCGGGACTAAGGTACCAAGAGACCCAGTACTTC. Translated, it gives CSASSRSGLRYQETQYF.

This clonotype was seen at least ten times. This sequence joins TRBV6-1 and TRBJ1-1; D remains unclear. V lost 9 bases, J lost 0 bases, and 11 bases lay in between. CDR3 length equals 13 residues. In germline, CDR1 is MNHNS, CDR2 SASEGT. CDR3 DNA: TGTGCCAGTTACACGCCTATGAACACTGAAGCTTTCTTT. Its translation is CASYTPMNTEAFF.

This clonotype was detected only a few times. The V and J genes are TRBV6-4 and TRBJ1-5; D remains ambiguous. Trimming shortened V by 2 bases and J by 6 bases, and 14 bases separated the two germline ends. The V gene's germline CDR1 is MRHNA and CDR2 SNTAGT. The CDR3 totals 15 residues. The CDR3 sequence: CASSDRAGLGQPQHF. The CDR3, as DNA: TGTGCCAGCAGTGACAGGGCGGGCCTCGGTCAGCCCCAGCATTTT.

This sequence joins TRBV6-5 and TRBJ2-7; 11 bases match TRBD2. This CDR3 comprises 19 residues. V lost 3 bases and J lost 4; bases outside the gene matches: 17. Germline V CDR1 and CDR2: MNHEY, SVGAGI. The CDR3 reads CASSYMGSPSGRSRYEQYF. The CDR3 bases are TGTGCCAGCAGTTATATGGGATCCCCTAGCGGGAGGTCGAGATACGAGCAGTACTTC.

This clonotype occurred many times. The chain recombines TRBV12-5 with TRBJ2-7, with 14 bases lining up with TRBD2. The CDR3 runs to 17 residues. Trimming took 0 bases from V and 2 from J; bases not matched to a gene: 3. Germline CDR1 LGHNT, CDR2 FRNRAP. The CDR3: CASGLVGTSGSAYEQYF. CDR3 coding DNA: TGTGCTAGTGGTTTGGTAGGGACTAGCGGGAGCGCCTACGAGCAGTACTTC.

This clonotype was observed a few times. The chain couples TRBV4-1 to TRBJ1-5; weak D call: TRBD1 (6 bases). Trimming shortened V by 4 bases and J by 2 bases, and 15 bases separated the two germline ends. Germline CDR1 reads MGHRA; CDR2 reads YSYEKL. This CDR3 is built from 16 residues. The CDR3 here is CASSLQGRGGNQPQHF. CDR3 DNA sequence: TGCGCCAGCAGCCTCCAGGGCAGGGGCGGCAATCAGCCCCAGCATTTT.

This chain joins TRBV6-1 and TRBJ1-2; 7 bases match TRBD1. The germline V gene encodes CDR1 MNHNS and CDR2 SASEGT. CDR3 length: 13 amino acids. J lost 7 bases, V lost 1 base, and 3 bases had no gene match. The CDR3 nucleotides read TGTGCCAGCAGTGAAGAGGACAGGCGTGGCTACACCTTC. It encodes CASSEEDRRGYTF.

This clonotype has a handful of counts. This chain links TRBV6-2 or TRBV6-3 with TRBJ2-7; no clear D. CDR1 and CDR2 (germline): MNHEY, SVGEGT. Trimming pared 2 bases from V and 3 bases from J, leaving 11 bases between. The CDR3 sequence is 14 residues long. The CDR3 coding sequence is TGTGCCAGCAGTTACACGGCTTCGGTCTACGAGCAGTACTTC. Its protein product is CASSYTASVYEQYF.

This clonotype came up many times. The chain is built from TRBV24-1 and TRBJ2-4; D not resolved. Trimming pared 1 base from V and 7 bases from J, leaving 10 bases between. The V gene's germline CDR1 is KGHDR and CDR2 SFDVKD. CDR3 size: 14 residues. CDR3 DNA sequence: TGTGCCACCAGTGATTTATCTTGGTTCAACATTCAGTACTTC. Translating it yields CATSDLSWFNIQYF.

Concerning this clonotype: Germline is not matched at one junction end, which may reflect a read error. For the CDR3, the DNA is TGTGCCAGCAGCTTTCGACAGGGATTCGGCAATGAGCGGTTCTTC. Its translation is CASSFRQGFGNERFF. The rearrangement joins TRBV11-1 to TRBJ2-1; 7 bases fit TRBD1. Germline V gene lookup returns CDR1 SGHAT and CDR2 FQDESV (reference sequence). This CDR3 has 15 amino acids.